The 28 T cell receptor beta chains presented below share a single source sample, sequenced in a study of early T cells in non-severe SARS-CoV-2 infection. TCRdb passed the 5' RACE reads through MiXCR, listing each CDR3 protein once. The sample has approximately 69,000 distinct CDR3 sequences, over 10% seen once. Sequencing used whole blood, obtained at baseline. All receptors derive from an adult who was a healthcare worker with PCR-confirmed SARS-CoV-2 infection or an uninfected control (not recorded which).

V gene TRBV7-9 combines with J gene TRBJ2-5; TRBD2 is a possible D gene (5 bases). CDR3 size: 13 residues. CDR1 is SEHNR, CDR2 FQNEAQ, per germline (reference sequence). The V end was cut by 4 bases, the J end by 0 bases, with 6 bases between. The chain's CDR3 is CASSSGYQETQYF. CDR3 sequence (DNA): TGTGCCAGCAGCTCGGGGTACCAAGAGACCCAGTACTTC.

There are many counts of this clonotype. The chain joins TRBV5-6 to TRBJ1-1; no definite D call. Germline V lookup: CDR1 SGHDT, CDR2 YYEEEE. The CDR3 runs to 11 residues. With 0 bases removed from V and 8 bases from J, the gap between germline ends came to 5 bases. This CDR3 reads CASSLEGEAFF. The CDR3 DNA reads as TGTGCCAGCAGCTTGGAAGGGGAAGCTTTCTTT.

V is TRBV9 and J is TRBJ2-7, with TRBD2 identical over 8 bases. V trimming: 4 bases; J trimming: 6 bases; junction bases outside the gene matches: 9. The CDR3 contains 14 residues. Germline-derived CDR1 and CDR2 are SGDLS and YYNGEE. CDR3 in DNA: TGTGCCAGCAGCCCCTCCAGCGGGAGTAGCGAGCAGTACTTC. This gives the protein CASSPSSGSSEQYF.

This clonotype was counted many times. V usage is TRBV27 and J usage is TRBJ2-7, with D unclear. The CDR3 has 15 amino acids. In germline, CDR1 is MNHEY, CDR2 SMNVEV (reference sequence). Trimming left V 2 bases short and J 2 bases short, with 13 bases between. CDR3 amino acids: CASSLGGGGTYEQYF. The CDR3 DNA is TGTGCCAGCAGTTTAGGTGGTGGCGGTACCTACGAGCAGTACTTC.

The chain joins TRBV19 to TRBJ2-6; 9 bases align to TRBD1. The CDR3 runs to 16 residues. V shed 5 bases and J 6 bases; nucleotides not matched to a gene: 8. CDR1 is LNHDA and CDR2 is SQIVND in the germline V gene (reference sequence). In DNA, the CDR3 is TGTGCCAGTAGTCCCTGGGACAGGGTTGCGGCCAACGTCCTGACTTTC. Its translation: CASSPWDRVAANVLTF.

The V and J genes are TRBV10-2 and TRBJ2-1, with TRBD1 matching 7 bases. The CDR3 runs 18 residues. Trimming at V came to 6 bases and at J to 2 bases, leaving 16 bases not matched to a gene. In germline, CDR1 is WSHSY, CDR2 SAAADI. The CDR3: CASREGAGWDPTYNEQFF. CDR3 DNA: TGCGCCAGCAGAGAGGGGGCCGGGTGGGATCCTACCTACAATGAGCAGTTCTTC.

This clonotype came up a few times. In DNA, the CDR3 is TGTGCCAGCAGCCAGATGCTGCAAGGTCAGCCCCAGCATTTT. Translating gives CASSQMLQGQPQHF. J is TRBJ1-5 and V is TRBV3-1, with D uncertain. The V gene lost 3 bases and the J gene lost 6 bases, with 12 bases spanning the gap. Germline V lookup: CDR1 LGHDT, CDR2 YNNKEL (reference sequence). CDR3 size: 14 residues.

The CDR3 sequence is CASSLGTSGGARETQYF. As DNA, the CDR3 is TGTGCCAGCAGTCTTGGGACTAGCGGGGGGGCCCGGGAGACCCAGTACTTC. The V and J genes are TRBV12-3 or TRBV12-4 and TRBJ2-5; 16 nucleotides line up with TRBD2. This CDR3 spans 17 amino acids. V lost 5 bases, J lost 5 bases, and 8 bases stayed unmatched.

This clonotype showed up many times. This chain joins TRBV9 and TRBJ2-1; tentative D call: TRBD1 (6 bases). This CDR3 has 15 residues. Germline V gene lookup returns CDR1 SGDLS and CDR2 YYNGEE. The V gene lost 2 bases and the J gene lost 9 bases, with 18 bases spanning the gap. The CDR3 is CASSVGVQGLSEQFF. CDR3 coding DNA: TGTGCCAGCAGCGTGGGGGTACAGGGCTTAAGTGAGCAGTTCTTC.

In its sample, this clonotype was seen many times. The chain couples TRBV29-1 to TRBJ2-1; the D is unclear. In germline, CDR1 is SQVTM, CDR2 ANQGSEA. Trimming took off 3 bases at V and 7 bases at J, with 7 bases between the two ends. The CDR3 contains 11 residues. CDR3 bases: TGCAGCGTTGATGTGGTGAATGAGCAGTTCTTC. It specifies CSVDVVNEQFF.

The V and J genes are TRBV9 and TRBJ1-6; no firm D call. CDR3 length: 16 amino acids. Trimming removed 3 bases from V and 0 bases from J, with 10 bases in between. CDR1 is SGDLS, CDR2 YYNGEE, per germline. The CDR3 DNA follows: TGTGCCAGCAGCGCGGACGCAAGCTCCTATAATTCACCCCTCCACTTT. As protein: CASSADASSYNSPLHF.

This clonotype occurred a few times. The rearrangement links TRBV7-9 to TRBJ2-5; the match to TRBD1 covers 10 bases. The ends lost 1 base at V and 5 bases at J; junction bases unmatched: 7. The CDR3 covers 16 residues. Looked up from germline, CDR1 is SEHNR and CDR2 is FQNEAQ (reference sequence). This CDR3 is CASSLDPGQGYETQYF. The CDR3 DNA reads as TGTGCCAGCAGCTTAGACCCGGGACAGGGGTATGAGACCCAGTACTTC.

The sample holds a few counts of this clonotype. This chain uses TRBV6-1 with TRBJ1-5, with D unresolved. Germline V CDR1 and CDR2: MNHNS, SASEGT. Trimming left V 3 bases short and J 1 base short, with 13 bases between. The CDR3 totals 16 residues. In nucleotides, the CDR3 is TGTGCCAGCAGTGACCAGCCCCCGGACAGCAATCAGCCCCAGCATTTT. Translating it yields CASSDQPPDSNQPQHF.

This clonotype was counted ten times or more. The CDR3 DNA reads as TGTGCCAGCAGCCCGAAAACGGGACAGGGGGCGGATACGCAGTATTTT. Translation: CASSPKTGQGADTQYF. The chain combines TRBV7-6 with TRBJ2-3, with 12 positions matching TRBD1. Germline CDR1 is SGHVS and CDR2 is FNYEAQ. The V gene end was trimmed by 5 bases and the J gene end by 6 bases; junction bases not matched to a gene: 9. This CDR3 comprises 16 residues. Filled out from reference TRBV7-6 and TRBJ2-3, the complete variable domain reads GAGVSQSPRYKVTKRGQDVALRCDPISGHVSLYWYRQALGQGPEFLTYFNYEAQQDKSGLPNDRFSAERPEGSISTLTIQRTEQRDSAMYRCASSPKTGQGADTQYFGPGTRLTVL.

This clonotype was recorded many times. DNA of the CDR3: TGCGCCAGCAGCTTGGATAGCGGCAAAAACATTCAGTACTTC. Amino acid sequence: CASSLDSGKNIQYF. The J gene is TRBJ2-4, the V gene TRBV5-1, with D perhaps TRBD2 (6 bases). The CDR3 is made up of 14 amino acids. The germline V gene has CDR1 SGHRS and CDR2 YFSETQ. V gave up 0 bases and J gave up 3 bases, with 7 bases separating them.

This clonotype showed up just a few times. This chain uses TRBV4-1 with TRBJ2-1; D is ambiguous. The CDR3 sequence is 15 residues long. Germline CDR1 and CDR2: MGHRA and YSYEKL. Trimming removed 1 base at V and 3 bases at J, with 10 bases between. The DNA for the CDR3 is TGCGCCAGCAGCCAAGGCCCCTTAAGCTACAATGAGCAGTTCTTC. Translation gives CASSQGPLSYNEQFF.

This chain uses TRBV7-3 with TRBJ2-1; D ambiguous. V lost 2 bases and J 5 bases, leaving 16 bases between the germline ends. CDR3 length: 16 amino acids. Looked up from germline, CDR1 is SGHTA and CDR2 is FQGTGA. CDR3 residues: CASSLLGPSSDNEQFF. In nucleotides, the CDR3 is TGTGCCAGCAGCTTATTAGGGCCCTCATCGGACAATGAGCAGTTCTTC.

V gene TRBV5-4 combines with J gene TRBJ2-2; 7 bases match TRBD1. After removal of 5 bases from V and 6 bases from J, the junction contained 10 bases not matched to a gene. Germline loops: CDR1 SGHNT, CDR2 YYREEE (reference sequence). This CDR3 has 15 residues. For the CDR3, the DNA is TGTGCCAGCAGGTCTACAGGGGATTGGCCCGGGGAGCTGTTTTTT. It yields the protein CASRSTGDWPGELFF. The full variable domain, rest sourced from reference TRBV5-4 and TRBJ2-2, is ETGVTQSPTHLIKTRGQQVTLRCSSQSGHNTVSWYQQALGQGPQFIFQYYREEENGRGNFPPRFSGLQFPNYSSELNVNALELDDSALYLCASRSTGDWPGELFFGEGSRLTVL.

This clonotype was picked up a small number of times. The chain combines TRBV12-3 or TRBV12-4 with TRBJ1-5, with a possible D match to TRBD1 (6 bases). The V gene lost 2 bases and the J gene lost 7 bases, with 18 bases spanning the gap. The CDR3 is 16 residues long. The CDR3 sequence is CASSLFSRGMEQPQHF. In DNA form, the CDR3 reads TGTGCCAGCAGTTTATTCTCCAGGGGAATGGAACAGCCCCAGCATTTT.

The chain employs TRBV20-1 and TRBJ1-1; possible D gene TRBD1, 5 bases. The CDR3 extends over 14 amino acids. From germline, CDR1 is DFQATT and CDR2 SNEGSKA (reference sequence). Trimming shortened V by 2 bases and J by 2 bases, and 12 bases separated the two germline ends. The CDR3 nucleotides read TGCAGTGCTAGACCCTGGGACGGAAACACTGAAGCTTTCTTT. The encoded protein is CSARPWDGNTEAFF.

The chain recombines TRBV19 with TRBJ2-2, with 14 bases identical to TRBD2. The germline V gene encodes CDR1 LNHDA and CDR2 SQIVND (reference sequence). V was pared by 4 bases and J by 3 bases, with 1 base of the junction left unmatched. The CDR3 runs to 16 residues. The CDR3 coding sequence is TGTGCCAGTAGTACGGGACTAGCGGGAGACACCGGGGAGCTGTTTTTT. Translation: CASSTGLAGDTGELFF.

In its sample, this clonotype was seen a few times. This sequence joins TRBV20-1 and TRBJ2-1; TRBD2 matches at 9 bases. With V trimmed by 0 bases and J by 4 bases, 10 bases remained unmatched. CDR1 is DFQATT, CDR2 SNEGSKA, per germline (reference sequence). The CDR3 sequence is 17 residues long. The CDR3 coding sequence is TGCAGTGCTAGAGATTTTAAGACTAGCGGAATTTACAATGAGCAGTTCTTC. Residues: CSARDFKTSGIYNEQFF.

This clonotype has a handful of counts. This chain joins TRBV4-1 and TRBJ1-2; D gene unclear. Trimming left V 0 bases short and J 3 bases short, with 11 bases between. Germline CDR1 MGHRA, CDR2 YSYEKL. This CDR3 contains 15 residues. The CDR3 is CASSQEGMSHYGYTF. In DNA form, the CDR3 reads TGCGCCAGCAGCCAAGAAGGCATGAGCCACTATGGCTACACCTTC.

This clonotype was recorded at least ten times. The CDR3 DNA reads as TGCAGCGTCCTAGCTGTTTTTCAAGAGACCCAGTACTTC. It codes for CSVLAVFQETQYF. The chain joins TRBV29-1 to TRBJ2-5; tentative D call: TRBD2 (5 bases). V dropped 6 bases and J dropped 2 bases, with 13 bases sitting between them. There are 13 residues in the CDR3. Germline V CDR1 and CDR2: SQVTM, ANQGSEA. Full variable domain (rest looked up from reference TRBV29-1 and TRBJ2-5): SAVISQKPSRDICQRGTSLTIQCQVDSQVTMMFWYRQQPGQSLTLIATANQGSEATYESGFVIDKFPISRPNLTFSTLTVSNMSPEDSSIYLCSVLAVFQETQYFGPGTRLLVL.

This clonotype was picked up a small number of times. This chain links TRBV29-1 with TRBJ2-5; TRBD2 matches at 8 bases. The CDR3 spans 13 residues. Germline CDR1 SQVTM, CDR2 ANQGSEA. With 3 bases clipped from V and 1 base from J, the junction kept 1 base outside the gene matches. The CDR3 is CSVDRGGQETQYF. CDR3 nucleotide sequence: TGCAGCGTTGATCGGGGGGGCCAAGAGACCCAGTACTTC. Complete variable domain (other parts from reference TRBV29-1 and TRBJ2-5): SAVISQKPSRDICQRGTSLTIQCQVDSQVTMMFWYRQQPGQSLTLIATANQGSEATYESGFVIDKFPISRPNLTFSTLTVSNMSPEDSSIYLCSVDRGGQETQYFGPGTRLLVL.

This clonotype came up a few times. V gene TRBV20-1 combines with J gene TRBJ2-1, with 10 bases matching TRBD2. V dropped 3 bases and J dropped 15; count of bases not matched to a gene: 17. Per the germline V gene, CDR1 is DFQATT and CDR2 is SNEGSKA (reference sequence). CDR3 length equals 15 residues. The CDR3 region has the DNA TGCAGTGCTAGCCACCCCCTAGCGGGGGAGCAATTTACGTTCTTC. As protein: CSASHPLAGEQFTFF.

The sample holds a few counts of this clonotype. CDR3 sequence: CASSFFPGGNEQFF. CDR3 coding DNA: TGTGCCAGCAGTTTTTTTCCAGGCGGGAATGAGCAGTTCTTC. The chain links TRBV12-3 or TRBV12-4 to TRBJ2-1, with a possible D match to TRBD2 (5 bases). The CDR3 runs to 14 residues. The ends were cut back, 3 bases at V and 7 bases at J, with 13 bases in the middle.

J is TRBJ1-2 and V is TRBV2; TRBD1 agrees at 10 bases. V lost 5 bases to trimming and J lost 6 bases; unmatched junction nucleotides: 12. Germline V gene data show CDR1 as SNHLY and CDR2 as FYNNEI. CDR3 length equals 16 residues. DNA of the CDR3: TGTGCCAGCAGTCTACGACAGGGGGCCGGTTTACATGGCTACACCTTC. It is translated as CASSLRQGAGLHGYTF.